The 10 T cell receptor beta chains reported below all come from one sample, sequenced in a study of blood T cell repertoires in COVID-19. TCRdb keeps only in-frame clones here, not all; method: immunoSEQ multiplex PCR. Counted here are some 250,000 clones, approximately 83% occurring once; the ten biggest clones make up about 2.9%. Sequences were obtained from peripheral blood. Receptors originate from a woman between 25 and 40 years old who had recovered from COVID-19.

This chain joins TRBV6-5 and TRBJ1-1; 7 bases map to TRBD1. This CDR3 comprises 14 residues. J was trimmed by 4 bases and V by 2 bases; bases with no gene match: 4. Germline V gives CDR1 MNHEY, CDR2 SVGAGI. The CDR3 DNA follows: TGTGCCAGCAGTTACCCAGGGGGAAGCACTGAAGCTTTCTTT. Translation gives CASSYPGGSTEAFF.

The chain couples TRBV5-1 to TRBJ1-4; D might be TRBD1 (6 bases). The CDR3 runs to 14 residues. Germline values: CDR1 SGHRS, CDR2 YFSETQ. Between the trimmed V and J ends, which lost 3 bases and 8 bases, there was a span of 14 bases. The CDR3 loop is CASSWTVKGEKLFF. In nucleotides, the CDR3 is TGCGCCAGCAGCTGGACAGTTAAAGGGGAAAAACTGTTTTTT.

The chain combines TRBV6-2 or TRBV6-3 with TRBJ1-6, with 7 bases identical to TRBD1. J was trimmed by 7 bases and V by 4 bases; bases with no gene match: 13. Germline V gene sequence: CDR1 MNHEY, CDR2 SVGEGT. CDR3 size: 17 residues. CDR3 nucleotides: TGTGCCAGCAGTTGGATCAAGGGGGCAACCCGAAATTCACCCCTCCACTTT. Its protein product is CASSWIKGATRNSPLHF.

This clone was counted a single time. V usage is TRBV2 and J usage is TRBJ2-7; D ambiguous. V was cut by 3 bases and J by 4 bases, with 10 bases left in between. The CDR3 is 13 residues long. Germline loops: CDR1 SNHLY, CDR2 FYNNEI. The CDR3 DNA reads TGTGCCAGCAGTGACAGGATCGGTTACGAGCAGTACTTC. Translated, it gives CASSDRIGYEQYF.

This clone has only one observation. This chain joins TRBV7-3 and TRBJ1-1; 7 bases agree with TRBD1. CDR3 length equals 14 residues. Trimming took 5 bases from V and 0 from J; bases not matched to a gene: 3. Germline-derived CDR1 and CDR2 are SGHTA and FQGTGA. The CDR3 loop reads CASSRDSLNTEAFF. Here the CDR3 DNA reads TGTGCCAGCAGCCGGGACAGTCTGAACACTGAAGCTTTCTTT.

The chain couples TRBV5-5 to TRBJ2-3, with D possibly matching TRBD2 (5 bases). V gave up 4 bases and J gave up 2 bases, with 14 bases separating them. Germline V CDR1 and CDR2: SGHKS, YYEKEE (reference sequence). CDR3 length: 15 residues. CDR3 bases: TGTGCCAGCAGCAACATCGACGGACTCACAGATACGCAGTATTTT. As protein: CASSNIDGLTDTQYF.

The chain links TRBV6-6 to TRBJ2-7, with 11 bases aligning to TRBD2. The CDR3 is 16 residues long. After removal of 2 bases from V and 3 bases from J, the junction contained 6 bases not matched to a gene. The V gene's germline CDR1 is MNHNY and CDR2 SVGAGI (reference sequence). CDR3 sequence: CASSYSGTSGHYEQYF. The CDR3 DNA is TGTGCCAGCAGTTACAGCGGGACTAGCGGTCACTACGAGCAGTACTTC.

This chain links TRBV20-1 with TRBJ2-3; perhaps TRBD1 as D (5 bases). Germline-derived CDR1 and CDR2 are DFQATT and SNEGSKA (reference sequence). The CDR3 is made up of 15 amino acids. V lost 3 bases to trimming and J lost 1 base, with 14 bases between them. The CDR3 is CSASSTVDRTDTQYF. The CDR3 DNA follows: TGCAGTGCTAGTTCGACAGTCGATCGCACAGATACGCAGTATTTT.

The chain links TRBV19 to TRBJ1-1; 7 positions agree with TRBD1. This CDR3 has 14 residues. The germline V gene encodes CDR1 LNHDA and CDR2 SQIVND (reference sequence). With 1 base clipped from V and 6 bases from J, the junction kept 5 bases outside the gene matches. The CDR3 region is CASSIGGGTAEAFF. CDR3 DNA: TGTGCCAGTAGTATAGGTGGGGGGACAGCTGAAGCTTTCTTT.

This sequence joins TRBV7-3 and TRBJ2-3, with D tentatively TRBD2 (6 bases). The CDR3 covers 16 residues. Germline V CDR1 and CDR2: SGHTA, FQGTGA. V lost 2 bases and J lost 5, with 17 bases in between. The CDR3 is CASSLLGGAGVDTQYF. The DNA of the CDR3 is TGTGCCAGCAGCTTATTGGGAGGTGCAGGAGTAGATACGCAGTATTTT.